A selection of T cell receptor beta chains follows, all from one sample in a study of T cells in tuberculosis. Sequencing was performed with immunoSEQ multiplex PCR; in TCRdb, only in-frame clones are kept and a portion is missing. The sample carries over 40,000 clones, roughly 96% recorded once. Sequencing used PBMCs. The receptor set was obtained from a donor aged 10-29 years with latent tuberculosis or without tuberculosis infection. Each CDR3 is given with its conserved first and last residue. A D gene is named only where the DNA matches it firmly. Not every row has a clone size; where given, it reads once, few, many or a size class.

cdr3_nt: TGTGCCAGCAGCTTGGGGCTGACTAGCGGGAGAACAGATACGCAGTATTTT; cdr3_aa: CASSLGLTSGRTDTQYF; clone_size: .; d_call: TRBD2; j_call: TRBJ2-3; v_call: TRBV5-4
cdr3_nt: TGTGCCAGCAGCGTAGTGACAGGGGGCGAGCAGTACTTC; cdr3_aa: CASSVVTGGEQYF; clone_size: .; d_call: TRBD1; j_call: TRBJ2-7; v_call: TRBV9
cdr3_nt: TGTGCCAGCAGTGAAGGCAGGCGGGAAACCTACAATGAGCAGTTCTTC; cdr3_aa: CASSEGRRETYNEQFF; clone_size: once; d_call: .; j_call: TRBJ2-1; v_call: TRBV25-1
cdr3_nt: TGTGCCAGCAGCCTGGACAGAAACTATGGCTACACCTTC; cdr3_aa: CASSLDRNYGYTF; clone_size: .; d_call: .; j_call: TRBJ1-2; v_call: TRBV11-2
cdr3_nt: TGTGCCAGCAGCTCGGGACTAGCAAACACCGGGGAGCTGTTTTTT; cdr3_aa: CASSSGLANTGELFF; clone_size: .; d_call: TRBD2; j_call: TRBJ2-2; v_call: TRBV11-3
cdr3_nt: TGTGCCAGCAGCGTTAGACTAGCGGGAGGAATGGATACGCAGTATTTT; cdr3_aa: CASSVRLAGGMDTQYF; clone_size: .; d_call: TRBD2; j_call: TRBJ2-3; v_call: TRBV9
cdr3_nt: TGTGCCAGCTCACCACCGGACAGGTACTCTGGAAACACCATATATTTT; cdr3_aa: CASSPPDRYSGNTIYF; clone_size: .; d_call: TRBD1; j_call: TRBJ1-3; v_call: TRBV18
cdr3_nt: TGTGCCACTCGCACTCAGGGAGGAGGCAATCAGCCCCAGCATTTT; cdr3_aa: CATRTQGGGNQPQHF; clone_size: .; d_call: .; j_call: TRBJ1-5; v_call: TRBV19
cdr3_nt: TGCGCCAGCAGCTTGGTGGGGGGGCACCAAGAGACCCAGTACTTC; cdr3_aa: CASSLVGGHQETQYF; clone_size: .; d_call: .; j_call: TRBJ2-5; v_call: TRBV5-1
cdr3_nt: TGTGCCAGTAGGGAGGGACCCTCTGGGGCCAACGTCCTGACTTTC; cdr3_aa: CASREGPSGANVLTF; clone_size: .; d_call: .; j_call: TRBJ2-6; v_call: TRBV19
cdr3_nt: TGCGCCAGCAGCTCGGTCGGTGGGGCGGGGGGGCACGAGCAGTACTTC; cdr3_aa: CASSSVGGAGGHEQYF; clone_size: .; d_call: TRBD2; j_call: TRBJ2-7; v_call: TRBV5-1
cdr3_nt: TGTGCCAGCAGTCGACTAGCGGGAGGGGTCGGGGAGACCCAGTACTTC; cdr3_aa: CASSRLAGGVGETQYF; clone_size: .; d_call: TRBD2; j_call: TRBJ2-5; v_call: TRBV6-6
cdr3_nt: TGCGCCAGCAGCGTGGGACAGGGTGGAGGCTACACCTTC; cdr3_aa: CASSVGQGGGYTF; clone_size: once; d_call: TRBD1; j_call: TRBJ1-2; v_call: TRBV5-1
cdr3_nt: TGTGCCAGCAGTTACGAGGAGGGTACGACCCCGGCTTTCTTT; cdr3_aa: CASSYEEGTTPAFF; clone_size: .; d_call: .; j_call: TRBJ1-1; v_call: TRBV6-5
cdr3_nt: TGTGCCTGGAGTACAACCTCCTACGAGCAGTACTTC; cdr3_aa: CAWSTTSYEQYF; clone_size: .; d_call: .; j_call: TRBJ2-7; v_call: TRBV30
cdr3_nt: TGTGCCAGCAGTGATCCACAGACGGATTATGGCTACACCTTC; cdr3_aa: CASSDPQTDYGYTF; clone_size: .; d_call: .; j_call: TRBJ1-2; v_call: TRBV6-1
cdr3_nt: TGTGCCAGCATGCAAAACAGGGTGAACTTAGGTTCACCCCTCCACTTT; cdr3_aa: CASMQNRVNLGSPLHF; clone_size: .; d_call: .; j_call: TRBJ1-6; v_call: TRBV2
cdr3_nt: TGTGCCAGCAGTGGGACCGTACAGGGGGCAGCGAATCAGCCCCAGCATTTT; cdr3_aa: CASSGTVQGAANQPQHF; clone_size: .; d_call: TRBD1; j_call: TRBJ1-5; v_call: TRBV6-1
cdr3_nt: TGTGCCAGCAGCTTGGCCGGAACTAGTCGCACTATAAATGCGCAGTATTTT; cdr3_aa: CASSLAGTSRTINAQYF; clone_size: .; d_call: .; j_call: TRBJ2-3; v_call: TRBV5-6
cdr3_nt: TGTGCCAGCAGCCATCTTACAGGCCGCAGCACTGAAGCTTTCTTT; cdr3_aa: CASSHLTGRSTEAFF; clone_size: .; d_call: .; j_call: TRBJ1-1; v_call: TRBV7-9
cdr3_nt: TGTGCCTGGAGTTTCCCGGACAGGGAAGGTTCGCCCCAGCATTTT; cdr3_aa: CAWSFPDREGSPQHF; clone_size: .; d_call: TRBD1; j_call: TRBJ1-5; v_call: TRBV30
cdr3_nt: TGTGCCAGCTCAAAAGCTGACTCCTACGAGCAGTACTTC; cdr3_aa: CASSKADSYEQYF; clone_size: .; d_call: .; j_call: TRBJ2-7; v_call: TRBV18
cdr3_nt: TGTGCCAGCTCCCCAGGGGGGGGCCGGAATCAGCCCCAGCATTTT; cdr3_aa: CASSPGGGRNQPQHF; clone_size: .; d_call: TRBD1; j_call: TRBJ1-5; v_call: TRBV18
cdr3_nt: TGCGCCAGCAATTACCCAGGGGCGGGCACCGGGGAGCTGTTTTTT; cdr3_aa: CASNYPGAGTGELFF; clone_size: .; d_call: .; j_call: TRBJ2-2; v_call: TRBV10-2
cdr3_nt: TGCGCCAGCAGCCAGTTGGACAGTGGGGGTACTGAAGCTTTCTTT; cdr3_aa: CASSQLDSGGTEAFF; clone_size: .; d_call: .; j_call: TRBJ1-1; v_call: TRBV4-1
cdr3_nt: TGTGCCAGCCTGAACACCGGGGAGCTGTTTTTT; cdr3_aa: CASLNTGELFF; clone_size: once; d_call: .; j_call: TRBJ2-2; v_call: TRBV6-1
cdr3_nt: TGTGCCAGTAACCCAGGGTTGAACACTGAAGCTTTCTTT; cdr3_aa: CASNPGLNTEAFF; clone_size: once; d_call: .; j_call: TRBJ1-1; v_call: TRBV19
cdr3_nt: TGTGCCAGCGCAGGCCAGGGTGGAAACACCATATATTTT; cdr3_aa: CASAGQGGNTIYF; clone_size: .; d_call: .; j_call: TRBJ1-3; v_call: TRBV2
cdr3_nt: TGTGCCAGTAAAAAGGGTTTTGGGGGGGCGGACACCGGGGAGCTGTTTTTT; cdr3_aa: CASKKGFGGADTGELFF; clone_size: .; d_call: .; j_call: TRBJ2-2; v_call: TRBV19
cdr3_nt: TGTGCCAGCAGCTTGCCAGCTAACTATGGCTACACCTTC; cdr3_aa: CASSLPANYGYTF; clone_size: .; d_call: .; j_call: TRBJ1-2; v_call: TRBV5-4
cdr3_nt: TGTGCCAGCAGCTTTAGGGGTGGAAATCAGCCCCAGCATTTT; cdr3_aa: CASSFRGGNQPQHF; clone_size: .; d_call: .; j_call: TRBJ1-5; v_call: TRBV5-6
cdr3_nt: TGTGCCTGGATAGCCGAGATGAACACTGAAGCTTTCTTT; cdr3_aa: CAWIAEMNTEAFF; clone_size: once; d_call: .; j_call: TRBJ1-1; v_call: TRBV30
cdr3_nt: TGTGCCAGTAGTATCCTTGGACAGGGCCCCGAAGGCTACACCTTC; cdr3_aa: CASSILGQGPEGYTF; clone_size: once; d_call: TRBD1; j_call: TRBJ1-2; v_call: TRBV19
cdr3_nt: TGCGCCAGCAGCACCGGGACTAGCGGGGGGAAGGATGAGCAGTTCTTC; cdr3_aa: CASSTGTSGGKDEQFF; clone_size: .; d_call: TRBD2; j_call: TRBJ2-1; v_call: TRBV5-1
cdr3_nt: TGTGCCAGCAGTTATCCTCCCGGGACAGGGGCTCTCCAGGCTTTCTTT; cdr3_aa: CASSYPPGTGALQAFF; clone_size: .; d_call: TRBD1; j_call: TRBJ1-1; v_call: TRBV6-5
cdr3_nt: TGTGCCACCTCGACAGGGACTAATGAAAAACTGTTTTTT; cdr3_aa: CATSTGTNEKLFF; clone_size: .; d_call: TRBD1; j_call: TRBJ1-4; v_call: TRBV6-6
cdr3_nt: TGTGCCAGCAGCTTAGCACTAGCGGGTTTCGGCACAGATACGCAGTATTTT; cdr3_aa: CASSLALAGFGTDTQYF; clone_size: .; d_call: TRBD2; j_call: TRBJ2-3; v_call: TRBV7-2
cdr3_nt: TGCGCCAGCAGCCGTGGACTAGCGGGAGCCCGGGATCACGAGCAGTACTTC; cdr3_aa: CASSRGLAGARDHEQYF; clone_size: .; d_call: TRBD2; j_call: TRBJ2-7; v_call: TRBV4-1
cdr3_nt: TGCAGCGCCAGGGGTAAGTGGAACACTGAAGCTTTCTTT; cdr3_aa: CSARGKWNTEAFF; clone_size: .; d_call: .; j_call: TRBJ1-1; v_call: TRBV29-1
cdr3_nt: TGTGCCAGCAGTGAAGTAGAAGGGGCAAGGCAGTACTTC; cdr3_aa: CASSEVEGARQYF; clone_size: .; d_call: .; j_call: TRBJ2-7; v_call: TRBV6-1
cdr3_nt: TGCGCCAGCAGCTTCACGGGAGAGGTTGAGCAGTTCTTC; cdr3_aa: CASSFTGEVEQFF; clone_size: .; d_call: .; j_call: TRBJ2-1; v_call: TRBV5-1
cdr3_nt: TGTGCCAGCAGCTTAGGTACGCGCCGTCTGACCGGGGAGCTGTTTTTT; cdr3_aa: CASSLGTRRLTGELFF; clone_size: .; d_call: .; j_call: TRBJ2-2; v_call: TRBV11-3
cdr3_nt: TGCGCCAGCAGTCGCGGGACAGTAGTCACAGATACGCAGTATTTT; cdr3_aa: CASSRGTVVTDTQYF; clone_size: .; d_call: .; j_call: TRBJ2-3; v_call: TRBV5-1
cdr3_nt: TGTGCCAGCAGTTTACTCTTGTATAGGGGGAGCACAGATACGCAGTATTTT; cdr3_aa: CASSLLLYRGSTDTQYF; clone_size: .; d_call: .; j_call: TRBJ2-3; v_call: TRBV27